This passage covers 28 T cell receptor beta chains from one sample sequenced in a study of T cell responses to AZD1222 COVID-19 vaccine. Libraries were prepared by immunoSEQ multiplex PCR; TCRdb keeps only in-frame clonotypes and omits some of them. The table records over 65,000 clones, 85% to 90% of them present only once. The material sequenced was peripheral blood, taken on day 0 of AZD1222 vaccination. The receptors shown here come from an adult in good health.

V is TRBV5-4 and J is TRBJ2-1; TRBD2 matches at 8 bases. V lost 1 base to trimming and J lost 9 bases; unmatched junction nucleotides: 6. CDR1 is SGHNT, CDR2 YYREEE, per germline (reference sequence). The CDR3 is 14 amino acids. The DNA for the CDR3 is TGTGCCAGCAGCTTGCGGAACGGGGGGGGTGAGCAGTTCTTC. Translated: CASSLRNGGGEQFF.

V is TRBV13 and J is TRBJ2-5, with 9 bases aligning to TRBD1. Germline V CDR1 and CDR2: PRHDT, FYEKMQ (reference sequence). With V trimmed by 3 bases and J by 4 bases, 3 bases remained unmatched. This CDR3 spans 14 amino acids. The CDR3: CASSLGQGGETQYF. CDR3 sequence (DNA): TGTGCCAGCAGCTTGGGACAGGGTGGAGAGACCCAGTACTTC.

This sequence joins TRBV3-1 (or the pseudogene TRBV3-2) and TRBJ1-6; no clear D. This CDR3 has 13 amino acids. V was shortened by 3 bases and J by 8 bases, with 8 bases between the two germline ends. The germline gives CDR1 LGHDT, CDR2 YNNKEL (reference sequence). The CDR3 here is CASSQGSYSPLHF. The CDR3 DNA reads as TGTGCCAGCAGCCAGGGGAGTTATTCACCCCTCCACTTT.

The chain combines TRBV12-3 or TRBV12-4 with TRBJ2-5; D is unresolved. The length of the CDR3 is 11 residues. V was pared by 5 bases and J by 4 bases, with 5 bases between. CDR3 loop: CASSHGETQYF. DNA for the CDR3: TGTGCCAGCAGTCATGGAGAGACCCAGTACTTC.

This chain joins TRBV7-8 and TRBJ2-5; TRBD2 matches 13 bases. The V gene's germline CDR1 is SGHVS and CDR2 FQNEAQ. V trimming: 5 bases; J trimming: 5 bases; junction bases outside the gene matches: 8. This CDR3 has 16 residues. The CDR3 bases are TGTGCCAGCAGCCCAGGACTAGCGGGGGTCCGGGAGACCCAGTACTTC. Amino acid sequence: CASSPGLAGVRETQYF.

The CDR3 DNA sequence: TGCAGTGCTAGGACTGACACTGAAGCTTTCTTT. This translates into CSARTDTEAFF. This chain joins TRBV20-1 and TRBJ1-1; no reliable D call. CDR1 is DFQATT and CDR2 is SNEGSKA in the germline V gene (reference sequence). Trimming left V 3 bases short and J 3 bases short, with 5 bases between. CDR3 size: 11 residues.

This chain joins TRBV18 and TRBJ1-4; no firm D call. V was cut by 1 base and J by 10 bases, with 7 bases left in between. Looked up from germline, CDR1 is KGHSH and CDR2 is LQKENI. CDR3 size: 12 residues. The CDR3 bases are TGTGCCAGCTCACCACAGGAAGGAAAACTGTTTTTT. Residues: CASSPQEGKLFF.

The V gene is TRBV6-1, the J gene TRBJ1-6; tentatively, D is TRBD1 (5 bases). Germline V lookup: CDR1 MNHNS, CDR2 SASEGT. The CDR3 sequence is 16 residues long. The ends were cut back, 4 bases at V and 3 bases at J, with 13 bases in the middle. The DNA of the CDR3 is TGTGCCAGCAGTGCCCTGGGGACGGTCTATAATTCACCCCTCCACTTT. This translates into CASSALGTVYNSPLHF.

Notes on this clone: One end of the junction varies from germline; a read error may be responsible. CDR3 DNA: TGTGCCAGCAGTGAACAAAGCTCCAACAATGAGCAGTTCTTC. It yields the protein CASSEQSSNNEQFF. V gene TRBV6-1 combines with J gene TRBJ2-1; the D is unclear. The CDR3 sequence is 14 residues long. Per germline, CDR1 MNHNS and CDR2 SASEGT.

This clone is a singleton in its sample. The rearrangement uses TRBV18 and TRBJ1-5; perhaps TRBD1 as D (6 bases). Germline assignment: CDR1 KGHSH and CDR2 LQKENI. Trimming removed 2 bases from V and 4 bases from J, with 12 bases in between. The CDR3 runs 15 residues. CDR3 residues: CASSPEQGRNQPQHF. The CDR3 nucleotides are TGTGCCAGCTCACCAGAACAGGGAAGGAATCAGCCCCAGCATTTT.

The genes are TRBV5-1 and TRBJ2-5; D might be TRBD1 (5 bases). The CDR3 contains 15 residues. Germline assignment: CDR1 SGHRS and CDR2 YFSETQ. V was cut by 0 bases and J by 3 bases, with 12 bases left in between. CDR3 amino acids: CASSLVSREEETQYF. CDR3 DNA: TGCGCCAGCAGCTTGGTCTCCAGGGAAGAAGAGACCCAGTACTTC.

The genes are TRBV19 and TRBJ2-5; 12 bases map to TRBD2. The CDR3 sequence is 15 residues long. V dropped 2 bases and J dropped 4; count of bases not matched to a gene: 2. Germline V gene sequence: CDR1 LNHDA, CDR2 SQIVND (reference sequence). Written as DNA, the CDR3 is TGTGCCAGTAGTATAACGGGACTAGCGGGAGAGACCCAGTACTTC. It encodes CASSITGLAGETQYF.

This clone was counted only a few times. The CDR3 nucleotides are TGCGCCAGCAGCCAAGATTTTGGGGGGTTGAACACTGAAGCTTTCTTT. Translating gives CASSQDFGGLNTEAFF. The chain has TRBV4-3 and TRBJ1-1; D perhaps matches TRBD1 (5 bases). Germline CDR1 is LGHNA and CDR2 is YSLEER. CDR3 length: 16 amino acids. Trimming left V 0 bases short and J 0 bases short, with 11 bases between.

CDR3 DNA: TGTGCCAGCACCCCTATGACGGAAGCTAACTATGGCTACACCTTC. It specifies CASTPMTEANYGYTF. V and J are TRBV7-9 and TRBJ1-2; D not resolved. Trimming pared 7 bases from V and 0 bases from J, leaving 15 bases between. This CDR3 comprises 15 residues. Germline V lookup: CDR1 SEHNR, CDR2 FQNEAQ (reference sequence).

This clone was recorded only once. This chain links TRBV28 with TRBJ2-3; possibly TRBD2 for D (5 bases). This CDR3 is built from 16 residues. Germline lookup yields CDR1 MDHEN and CDR2 SYDVKM. V gave up 5 bases and J gave up 10 bases, with 25 bases separating them. The CDR3 region is CASSPYLGVARFAQYF. The CDR3 coding sequence is TGTGCCAGCAGTCCCTACCTGGGAGTGGCACGTTTTGCGCAGTATTTT.

V usage is TRBV5-1 and J usage is TRBJ2-3; D ambiguous. CDR1 and CDR2 (germline): SGHRS, YFSETQ. The ends were cut back, 0 bases at V and 7 bases at J, with 6 bases in the middle. The CDR3 length is 12 residues. In DNA, the CDR3 is TGCGCCAGCAGCTTGGGGGGATATACGCAGTATTTT. Its translation: CASSLGGYTQYF.

The V gene is TRBV6-6, the J gene TRBJ2-7; TRBD1 matches 7 bases. This CDR3 contains 13 residues. Germline V gene data show CDR1 as MNHNY and CDR2 as SVGAGI (reference sequence). V shed 0 bases, J shed 7 bases, and the junction held 3 bases outside the gene matches. The CDR3 bases are TGTGCCAGCAGTTACTCGTTGGGACAGGAGCAGTACTTC. Translation gives CASSYSLGQEQYF.

The CDR3 here is CATDGEGGKGNTEAFF. CDR3 nucleotides: TGTGCCACCGACGGAGAGGGAGGGAAGGGGAACACTGAAGCTTTCTTT. The J gene is TRBJ1-1, the V gene TRBV28; D gene unclear. The germline gives CDR1 MDHEN, CDR2 SYDVKM. The V and J ends lost 10 bases and 1 base respectively, with 22 bases between them. The CDR3 sequence is 16 residues long.

The chain joins TRBV19 to TRBJ1-1; 9 nucleotides align to TRBD1. V lost 5 bases to trimming and J lost 3 bases; unmatched junction nucleotides: 10. The CDR3 runs 16 residues. Germline-derived CDR1 and CDR2 are LNHDA and SQIVND (reference sequence). CDR3 bases: TGTGCCAGTAGTCCCCGGGACAGGGATGAAGACACTGAAGCTTTCTTT. Protein sequence: CASSPRDRDEDTEAFF.

The rearrangement links TRBV9 to TRBJ1-1; D might be TRBD1 (6 bases). The germline gives CDR1 SGDLS, CDR2 YYNGEE. This CDR3 comprises 13 residues. The ends were cut back, 7 bases at V and 3 bases at J, with 13 bases in the middle. CDR3 sequence reads: CASGPQGYTEAFF. The DNA of the CDR3 is TGTGCCAGCGGTCCCCAGGGGTACACTGAAGCTTTCTTT.

The J gene is TRBJ1-2, the V gene TRBV24-1, with TRBD1 identical over 7 bases. The CDR3 totals 13 residues. The V segment lost 10 bases and the J segment 0 bases; nucleotides outside the gene matches: 4. Looked up from germline, CDR1 is KGHDR and CDR2 is SFDVKD. In nucleotides, the CDR3 is TGTGCCACTCGACAGGGTGCTAACTATGGCTACACCTTC. It specifies CATRQGANYGYTF.

The chain uses TRBV10-2 and TRBJ2-3; the match to TRBD2 covers 7 bases. The V gene end was trimmed by 0 bases and the J gene end by 4 bases; junction bases not matched to a gene: 4. CDR1 WSHSY and CDR2 SAAADI come from the germline V gene. The length of the CDR3 is 15 residues. DNA of the CDR3: TGCGCCAGCAGTGAGTCGGGGAGGGGTTCAGATACGCAGTATTTT. It is translated as CASSESGRGSDTQYF.

This chain links TRBV2 with TRBJ1-6, with TRBD1 as a possible D gene (6 bases). The germline gives CDR1 SNHLY, CDR2 FYNNEI. The CDR3 extends over 14 amino acids. V shed 1 base and J shed 9 bases, with 10 bases lying between them. CDR3 DNA sequence: TGTGCCAGCAGTGAAGGGGGGGCCGGTTCACCCCTCCACTTT. Translation: CASSEGGAGSPLHF.

V gene TRBV5-4 combines with J gene TRBJ2-7; D gene unclear. Germline V CDR1 and CDR2: SGHNT, YYREEE (reference sequence). Trimming removed 0 bases from V and 3 bases from J, with 1 base in between. This CDR3 contains 11 residues. The CDR3 reads CASSLDYEQYF. Here the CDR3 DNA reads TGTGCCAGCAGCTTGGACTACGAGCAGTACTTC.

The rearrangement joins TRBV19 to TRBJ1-1, with D hard to call. The CDR3 has 13 residues. V lost 5 bases and J lost 5, with 12 bases in between. Per germline, CDR1 LNHDA and CDR2 SQIVND (reference sequence). The CDR3 sequence is CASSPFDQTEAFF. CDR3 coding DNA: TGTGCCAGTAGTCCCTTTGATCAAACTGAAGCTTTCTTT.

The genes are TRBV14 and TRBJ1-2; no definite D call. The CDR3 has 13 residues. The germline gives CDR1 SGHDN, CDR2 FVKESK. Trimming stripped 1 base from V and 8 bases from J, with 11 bases between. The CDR3 region has the DNA TGTGCCAGCAGCCAAGCACTGATAGGGGGCTACACCTTC. Amino acid sequence: CASSQALIGGYTF.

This chain connects TRBV28 to TRBJ2-4; D perhaps matches TRBD1 (6 bases). Looked up from germline, CDR1 is MDHEN and CDR2 is SYDVKM. The CDR3 is 17 residues long. V lost 2 bases and J lost 8, with 22 bases in between. CDR3 in amino acids: CASSLRGFVGAVDIQYF. In DNA form, the CDR3 reads TGTGCCAGCAGTTTACGGGGTTTCGTGGGGGCGGTCGACATTCAGTACTTC.

CDR3 residues: CASSDRTGNTEAFF. In DNA form, the CDR3 reads TGTGCCAGCAGTGATCGGACAGGGAACACTGAAGCTTTCTTT. The chain has TRBV2 and TRBJ1-1; 7 nucleotides align to TRBD1. V lost 3 bases, J lost 1 base, and 2 bases stayed unmatched. This CDR3 is built from 14 residues. In germline, CDR1 is SNHLY, CDR2 FYNNEI.